This is a list of T cell receptor beta chains from one sample in a study of cytomegalovirus exposure and HLA in healthy donors. Method: immunoSEQ multiplex PCR; TCRdb's copy keeps in-frame clones and lacks some. There are roughly 110,000 clones in the sample; 70% to 85% occur only once, and roughly 0.79% lies in the top ten. Sequenced sample: PBMCs. The receptors were sampled from a boy aged 5 to 17 in good health and CMV-seronegative. Each CDR3 is given with its conserved first and last residue. Fields, in order: V gene, clone size, D gene, J gene, CDR3 DNA, CDR3 protein. A D gene is named only where the DNA matches it firmly. A row's size may be missing; if present it is once, few, many or a size class.

TRBV19	few	NA	TRBJ1-5	TGTGCCAGTAGAGGTGGGGCAGGGGCCCTTCCCCTTAGCAATCAGCCCCAGCATTTT	CASRGGAGALPLSNQPQHF
TRBV29-1	NA	NA	TRBJ1-1	TGCAGCGTTCCTCAACGACAGCAGAACACTGAAGCTTTCTTT	CSVPQRQQNTEAFF
TRBV9	NA	NA	TRBJ1-1	TGTGCCAGCAGCGTAGATCTGAGTATGAACACTGAAGCTTTCTTT	CASSVDLSMNTEAFF
TRBV6-1	NA	NA	TRBJ1-1	TGTGCCAGCAGTGAGTCCGTCGTGAGAACTGAAGCTTTCTTT	CASSESVVRTEAFF
TRBV4-2	NA	NA	TRBJ2-3	TGTGCCAGCAGCCAAGCGGTGGCGGGGACAGATACGCAGTATTTT	CASSQAVAGTDTQYF
TRBV5-4	NA	TRBD2	TRBJ2-1	TGTGCCAGCAGCTTGGGTTTCGGGGGGGCCTTTGAGCAGTTCTTC	CASSLGFGGAFEQFF
TRBV2	NA	NA	TRBJ2-6	TGTGCCAGCATGAGTAGCATCTCTGGGGCCAACGTCCTGACTTTC	CASMSSISGANVLTF
TRBV5-1	NA	NA	TRBJ2-3	TGCGCCAGCAGCTTCCCGCTGACGGCGGAGGGCACAGATACGCAGTATTTT	CASSFPLTAEGTDTQYF
TRBV5-4	once	TRBD2	TRBJ2-7	TGTGCCAGCAGCACCACCCCTAGCGGGGGCGAGCAGTACTTC	CASSTTPSGGEQYF
TRBV6-1	NA	NA	TRBJ2-2	TGTGCCGGCAGTACCGACACGAACACCGGGGAGCTGTTTTTT	CAGSTDTNTGELFF
TRBV6-6	NA	TRBD1	TRBJ2-7	TGTGCCAGCAGGACAGGGTACGAGCAGTACTTC	CASRTGYEQYF
TRBV6-6	few	NA	TRBJ1-5	TGTGCCAGCAGCAACCTCGGCGGTAATCAGCCCCAGCATTTT	CASSNLGGNQPQHF
TRBV28	NA	TRBD1	TRBJ1-2	TGTGCCAGCAGTCCCTACAGACAGGGACTCTATGGCTACACCTTC	CASSPYRQGLYGYTF
TRBV9	NA	TRBD1	TRBJ1-2	TGTGCCAGCAGCAACCGACAGGGGGCGCTCTCGCTCACCTTC	CASSNRQGALSLTF
TRBV7-9	NA	NA	TRBJ1-2	TGTGCCAGCAGCTTAGGCAGGCTTCATACTTATGGCTACACCTTC	CASSLGRLHTYGYTF
TRBV12-5	few	NA	TRBJ1-4	TGTGCTAGTGGTTCTGGTCCGGCGGCGACTAATGAAAAACTGTTTTTT	CASGSGPAATNEKLFF
TRBV10-3	NA	NA	TRBJ1-2	TGTGCCATCAGTGAGTCGATACAGACCCTCGGCTATGGCTACACCTTC	CAISESIQTLGYGYTF
TRBV29-1	NA	NA	TRBJ1-1	TGCAGCGTTGAGGGCAGGCAGAACACTGAAGCTTTCTTT	CSVEGRQNTEAFF
TRBV13	NA	TRBD1	TRBJ2-3	TGTGCCAGCAGCCCAAGACAGGGTCTGGGCACAGATACGCAGTATTTT	CASSPRQGLGTDTQYF
TRBV10-3	NA	TRBD1	TRBJ2-7	TGTGCCATCAGCCACCCGGGACAGGGAAAGTCGGGCGAGCAGTACTTC	CAISHPGQGKSGEQYF
TRBV19	NA	NA	TRBJ2-2	TGTGCCAGTAGTGGGAGGAACACCGGGGAGCTGTTTTTT	CASSGRNTGELFF
TRBV21-1	NA	NA	TRBJ1-6	TGTGCCAGCAGCGGACAGGGCGATAATTCACCCCTCCACTTT	CASSGQGDNSPLHF
TRBV6-5	NA	NA	TRBJ2-2	TGTGCCAGCAGTTACGCGGCAGCATTCACCGGGGAGCTGTTTTTT	CASSYAAAFTGELFF
TRBV2	NA	NA	TRBJ2-2	TGTGCCAGCAGTGAAGCGCCTCCGGGAGTCAACACCGGGGAGCTGTTTTTT	CASSEAPPGVNTGELFF
TRBV10-3	NA	NA	TRBJ2-3	TGTGCCATCAGTGAGTTGGAGGGACTGGGAGATACGCAGTATTTT	CAISELEGLGDTQYF
TRBV4-1	NA	NA	TRBJ2-1	TGCGCCAGCAGCCAACCCGGGAGTACGTACAATGAGCAGTTCTTC	CASSQPGSTYNEQFF
TRBV5-1	NA	TRBD2	TRBJ2-2	TGCGCCAGCAGCGAAGGACTAGCGGGGGGTACCGGGGAGCTGTTTTTT	CASSEGLAGGTGELFF
TRBV5-4	NA	NA	TRBJ1-2	TGTGCCAGCAGCTTGGCTATCGTCGGGGGGCAGTATGGCTACACCTTC	CASSLAIVGGQYGYTF
TRBV5-1	NA	TRBD2	TRBJ2-3	TGCGCCAGCAGCCCGGGGGGGGCTAGCACGCAGTATTTT	CASSPGGASTQYF
TRBV9	NA	NA	TRBJ1-1	TGTGCCAGCAGCGTAGGTGGGGCGAACACTGAAGCTTTCTTT	CASSVGGANTEAFF
TRBV4-3	few	TRBD1	TRBJ1-2	TGCGCCAGCAGCGACCGGGACAGCAACTATGGCTACACCTTC	CASSDRDSNYGYTF
TRBV6-5	few	NA	TRBJ1-6	TGTGCCAGCAGTTACTCGTTCCAGGCCAATTCACCCCTCCACTTT	CASSYSFQANSPLHF
TRBV29-1	few	NA	TRBJ2-7	TGCAGCGTTGAGGACGGGAAGACCTACGAGCAGTACTTC	CSVEDGKTYEQYF
TRBV15	NA	NA	TRBJ1-1	TGTGCCACCAGCAGAGATTCTTTCGAGGGGAGGGGGAACACTGAAGCTTTCTTT	CATSRDSFEGRGNTEAFF